This T cell receptor beta chain was sequenced for a study of T cell repertoires in cytomegalovirus infection. Overall study: CMV infection plus the matching HLA type was flagged by public TCR beta signatures.

V was shortened by 2 bases and J by 0 bases, with 10 bases between the two germline ends. Germline assignment: CDR1 SGHTA and CDR2 FQGTGA. This CDR3 contains 15 residues. TCRdb called the reads again in MiXCR, with one record for every CDR3 protein. In the table there are about 150,000 distinct CDR3 sequences, around 20% of which are singletons. The study's findings and limits: HLA-C-restricted TCR beta clonotypes specific for CMV led the ex vivo response. CMV carriers with the relevant HLA were identified by cumulative public TCR beta family frequency.

A word on this clonotype: What it binds is unknown.

The sample taken for sequencing was PBMCs. The clonotype was recovered from a human donor in good health (CMV status not recorded). Some clones in this sample may be carry-over from other donors' samples. The chain joins TRBV7-3 to TRBJ1-2; TRBD1 is a possible D gene (6 bases). CDR3 DNA: TGTGCCAGCAGCTTATCGGGGGCTTCTAACTATGGCTACACCTTC. Translated, it gives CASSLSGASNYGYTF.